This T cell receptor beta chain emerged from a study of blood T cell repertoires in COVID-19 (dated by TCRdb to 2018 to 2021). For context, the study as a whole: Samples covering the acute and convalescent phases of COVID-19 were provided by collaborators in the United States, Italy and Spain. The material from the prospective study consisted of cDNA or gDNA derived from T cells, B-cell-depleted T cells, or PBMCs. The sample metadata nearly always contained a de-identified subject ID, COVID-19 status, age in years and sex. The repertoires were released in a freely available public database meant as a resource for research on the immune response to SARS-CoV-2. Where available, HLA class I and class II types were obtained from metadata supplied by the sample provider rather than from assay-based typing. Subjects who had been exposed to COVID-19, were actively infected with it, or had recovered from it provided the deeply sampled blood TCRbeta repertoires that made up the dataset. Samples came from the ongoing ImmuneRACE study (first 160 participants) plus 1,254 subjects from 6 global collaborators. Paper-wide results and their limitations: The amount of clinical and demographic metadata varied by source and participant and was provided uncurated.

The immunoSEQ Assay, a bias-controlled multiplex PCR, was used to amplify TCRbeta CDR3 regions from genomic DNA. In the authors' own workflow: Nucleated cell counts per sample were estimated from amplification of reference gene primers within the assay. Sequence reads were collapsed and filtered to measure the absolute abundance of every unique TCRbeta CDR3 rearrangement. Productive Simpson clonality was computed per sample as the square root of Simpson's diversity index over productive rearrangements. TCRdb limited this immuneACCESS table to in-frame rearrangements with V and J called. A share of clones is missing; checked studies link under half to unresolved V genes, and the rest is unexplained. That table gives V, J and clone size, and the DNA gave D and trimming. Counted in this sample were a few hundred thousand clones; 90% of them appeared once. The ten largest clonotypes hold approximately 4% of the sample.

Enrolling through a virtual design, the prospective study's participants ranged in age from roughly 18 to 90 years and lived across roughly 23 United States geographic areas. In the prospective study, cohorts were assigned on the basis of participant-reported clinical history obtained from a screening survey and a study questionnaire. In the prospective study, mobile phlebotomists collected whole blood, serum and a nasopharyngeal or oropharyngeal swab from each participant. Participants in the prospective study had the option to provide additional blood draws and questionnaires over an approximately two-month period. Blood samples from the prospective study were shipped frozen or at room temperature prior to DNA extraction. This clone was seen only once. Its antigen is still unknown. No base qualities exist here, and no much larger clone lies one base off it. Sequencing used PBMCs or T cells enriched from blood (not recorded which). The sequence derives from a woman aged 18-29 years with acute COVID-19.

The nucleotide sequence reads as follows: TGTGCCAGCTCTCGGGAGGGCGATAGCAATCAGCCCCAGCATTTT. This sequence encodes CASSREGDSNQPQHF. Recombination connected TRBV2 to TRBJ1-5; the D gene remains uncertain. V was cut back by 8 bases and J by 0 bases, leaving a gap of 14 bases between them. From the cysteine through the phenylalanine, the CDR3 covers 15 amino acids. The CDR3 DNA has 45 bases and is translated from base 1. In the germline V gene, CDR1 corresponds to SNHLY and CDR2 to FYNNEI.